This TCR beta chain was retrieved from a study of T-cell reconstitution after alpha-beta-depleted transplantation in children. Study-level points and caveats: At around two months after transplant, the alpha-beta T cells were reportedly derived from several hundred expanded clones that came from non-depleted graft cells. Newly produced T cells mostly accounted for T-cell counts and diversity one year post-transplant. After transplant, high TCRbeta diversity at day 60 in some patients arose from surviving recipient T cells and thymic progenitors.

This clonotype came up a few times. What it binds is not known. The CDR3 totals 14 residues. V gave up 5 bases and J gave up 7 bases, with 15 bases separating them. Unique molecular identifiers were built into the TCRbeta library. TCRdb ran MiXCR on the PCR reads and lists one entry per CDR3 protein. There are around 700,000 distinct CDR3 sequences in the sample; around 12% occur only once, and 0.79% lies in the top ten. The sequence derives from a girl aged 2-9 years with congenital amegakaryocytic thrombocytopenia, due to receive a stem cell transplant. This sample comprised PBMCs, obtained before TCRalphabeta/CD19-depleted stem cell transplant. The chain couples TRBV12-3 or TRBV12-4 to TRBJ2-1; tentatively, D is TRBD2 (5 bases). The CDR3 spells CASSGLASWNEQFF. The DNA of the CDR3 is TGTGCCAGCAGTGGGCTAGCCTCGTGGAATGAGCAGTTCTTC.